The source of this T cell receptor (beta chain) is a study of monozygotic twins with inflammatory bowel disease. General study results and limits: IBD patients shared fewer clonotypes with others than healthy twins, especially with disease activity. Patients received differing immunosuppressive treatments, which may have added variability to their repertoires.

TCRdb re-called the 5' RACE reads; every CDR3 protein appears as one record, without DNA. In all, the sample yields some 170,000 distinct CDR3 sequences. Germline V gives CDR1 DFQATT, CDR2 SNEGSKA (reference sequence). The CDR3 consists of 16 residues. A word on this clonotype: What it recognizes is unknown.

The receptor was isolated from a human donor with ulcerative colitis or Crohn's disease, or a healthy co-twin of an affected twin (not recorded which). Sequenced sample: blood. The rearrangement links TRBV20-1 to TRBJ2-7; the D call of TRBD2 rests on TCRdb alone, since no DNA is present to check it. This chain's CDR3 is CSARAREGVGSYEQYF.